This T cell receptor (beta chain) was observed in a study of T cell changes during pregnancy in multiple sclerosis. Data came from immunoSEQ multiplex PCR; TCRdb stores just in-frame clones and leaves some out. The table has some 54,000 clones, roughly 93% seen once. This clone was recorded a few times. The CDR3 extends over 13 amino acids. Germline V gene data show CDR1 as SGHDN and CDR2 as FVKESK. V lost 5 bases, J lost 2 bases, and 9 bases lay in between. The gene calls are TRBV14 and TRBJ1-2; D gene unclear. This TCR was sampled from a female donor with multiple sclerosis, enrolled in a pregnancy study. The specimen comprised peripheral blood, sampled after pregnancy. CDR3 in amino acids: CASSARPNYGYTF. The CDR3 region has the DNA TGTGCCAGCAGCGCGAGGCCCAACTATGGCTACACCTTC. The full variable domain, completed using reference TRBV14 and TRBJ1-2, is EAGVTQFPSHSVIEKGQTVTLRCDPISGHDNLYWYRRVMGKEIKFLLHFVKESKQDESGMPNNRFLAERTGGTYSTLKVQPAELEDSGVYFCASSARPNYGYTFGSGTRLTVV.